This T cell receptor beta chain was found in a study of regulatory T cells in long-lasting Graves disease. V was cut by 7 bases and J by 4 bases, with 7 bases left in between. The germline V gene encodes CDR1 ENHRY and CDR2 SYGVKD. The CDR3 spans 11 residues. Construction of the TCR beta libraries employed iRepertoire HTBI primers in conjunction with Arm-PCR of CDR3 regions. TCRdb reprocessed the multiplex PCR reads with MiXCR, giving one entry per CDR3 protein. The sample has approximately 390,000 distinct CDR3 sequences; 16% are singletons. Many counts were recorded for this clonotype. Time point noted: newly diagnosed GD, antithyroid drugs for less than 3 months. Isolated PBMC RNA provided the starting material for the TCR library. The same data also went into a second study, on T cells in Graves' hyperthyroidism and ophthalmopathy.

The rearrangement links TRBV10-3 to TRBJ2-5, with no clear D. The sequencing here drew on peripheral blood mononuclear cells (PBMCs), taken at new diagnosis, from a patient treated with antithyroid drugs. This TCR came from a woman aged 18-29 years with Graves disease. CDR3: CAIKERETQYF. For the CDR3, the DNA is TGTGCCATCAAAGAGCGAGAGACCCAGTACTTC.